This T cell receptor (beta chain) emerged from a study of T cell repertoires in cytomegalovirus infection. About the research overall: Through public TCR beta signatures, both CMV infection and matching HLA type were indicated.

Germline V gene data show CDR1 as SEHNR and CDR2 as FQNEAQ (reference sequence). V was shortened by 4 bases and J by 2 bases, with 12 bases between the two germline ends. The CDR3 totals 14 residues. As concerns this clonotype: Its antigen is still unknown.

TCRdb processed the reads anew with MiXCR; each CDR3 protein has one entry. Among approximately 770,000 distinct CDR3 sequences listed, roughly 28% were seen once. This chain uses TRBV7-9 with TRBJ2-7; D is uncertain. The sample here was cultured CD8+ T cells from PBMCs, taken from culture after CMV antigen stimulation. The TCR comes from a human donor in good health (CMV status not recorded). Some clones in this sample may be carry-over from other donors' samples. This CDR3 is CASSSKDNAYEQYF. CDR3 nucleotide sequence: TGTGCCAGCAGCTCCAAAGATAACGCCTACGAGCAGTACTTC.